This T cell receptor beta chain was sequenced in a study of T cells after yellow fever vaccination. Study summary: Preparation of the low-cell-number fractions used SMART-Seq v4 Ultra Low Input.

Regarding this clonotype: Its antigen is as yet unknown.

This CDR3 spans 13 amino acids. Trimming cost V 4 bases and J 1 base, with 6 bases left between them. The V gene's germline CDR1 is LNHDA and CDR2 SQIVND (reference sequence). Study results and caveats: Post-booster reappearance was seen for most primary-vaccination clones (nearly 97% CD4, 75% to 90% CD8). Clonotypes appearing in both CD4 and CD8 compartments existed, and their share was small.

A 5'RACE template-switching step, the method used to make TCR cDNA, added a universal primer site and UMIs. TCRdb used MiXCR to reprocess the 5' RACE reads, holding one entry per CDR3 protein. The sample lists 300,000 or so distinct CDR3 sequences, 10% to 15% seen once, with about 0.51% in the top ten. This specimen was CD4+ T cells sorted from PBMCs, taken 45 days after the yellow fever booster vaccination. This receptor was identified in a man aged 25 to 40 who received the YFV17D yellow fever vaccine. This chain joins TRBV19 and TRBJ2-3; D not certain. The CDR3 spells CASSTLGTDTQYF. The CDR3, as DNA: TGTGCCAGTAGTACTTTGGGCACAGATACGCAGTATTTT.